Below are 17 T cell receptor beta chains sequenced from a single sample in a study of CD8+ T cells in alopecia areata. cDNA prepared by RNA extraction and subsequent reverse transcription served as the template for sequencing. Repertoires were generated with immunoSEQ multiplex PCR, while TCRdb's copy carries only in-frame clones and drops some. This sample has about 190,000 clones, with around 60% found just once. The treatment was: oral pan-JAK inhibitor, 5-10 mg twice daily. The source material was CD8+ T cells sorted from blood, sampled at week 24, from a patient treated with tofacitinib. The receptors originated from a human donor with alopecia areata.

This chain joins TRBV9 and TRBJ2-5; D assignment may be TRBD1 or TRBD2 (5 bases each). This CDR3 contains 17 residues. From germline, CDR1 is SGDLS and CDR2 YYNGEE. V lost 7 bases and J lost 0, with 22 bases in between. CDR3 DNA: TGTGCCAGCCCTGGGTTCCGATGGGGGACCGACCAAGAGACCCAGTACTTC. This encodes CASPGFRWGTDQETQYF.

V and J are TRBV23-1 and TRBJ2-3; possible D gene TRBD2, 6 bases. TRBV23-1 counts as an open reading frame of uncertain function. V was pared by 0 bases and J by 1 base, with 14 bases between. The CDR3 length is 17 residues. The CDR3 region is CASSQSRTNMRTDTQYF. CDR3 nucleotide sequence: TGCGCCAGCAGTCAATCGAGGACTAACATGCGCACAGATACGCAGTATTTT.

The chain recombines TRBV2 with TRBJ1-2, with TRBD1 matching over 9 bases. The V gene end was trimmed by 11 bases and the J gene end by 7 bases; junction bases not matched to a gene: 11. Germline-derived CDR1 and CDR2 are SNHLY and FYNNEI. This CDR3 is 13 amino acids long. The CDR3: CAFSPGTGSGYTF. CDR3 in DNA: TGTGCCTTTAGCCCCGGGACAGGGTCTGGCTACACCTTC.

Ten or more counts support this clone. The rearrangement links TRBV13 to TRBJ1-2; the D is unclear. The germline gives CDR1 PRHDT, CDR2 FYEKMQ (reference sequence). Trimming took 1 base from V and 8 from J, leaving 14 bases between them. CDR3 length equals 14 residues. CDR3 DNA: TGTGCCAGCAGCTTAGTATCGGGGAAGGGAGGCTACACCTTC. Translating it yields CASSLVSGKGGYTF.

The chain combines TRBV2 with TRBJ2-7; possibly TRBD1 for D (7 bases). Germline-derived CDR1 and CDR2 are SNHLY and FYNNEI. This CDR3 has 14 residues. Trimming removed 7 bases at V and 4 bases at J, with 17 bases between. This CDR3 reads CASTTSPGGYEQYF. The CDR3 DNA sequence: TGTGCCAGCACCACTTCCCCAGGGGGGTACGAGCAGTACTTC.

A few counts support this clone. The J gene is TRBJ2-7, the V gene TRBV9; a weak D match, TRBD2 (5 bases). Trimming left V 0 bases short and J 5 bases short, with 12 bases between. Per germline, CDR1 SGDLS and CDR2 YYNGEE. This CDR3 region has 14 residues. CDR3 protein: CASSVDSYGNEQYF. For the CDR3, the DNA is TGTGCCAGCAGCGTAGATAGCTACGGGAACGAGCAGTACTTC.

This clone was recorded only once. J is TRBJ1-1 and V is TRBV6-6; D gene unclear. The CDR3 totals 14 residues. Between the trimmed V and J ends, which lost 2 bases and 1 base, there was a span of 8 bases. Germline-derived CDR1 and CDR2 are MNHNY and SVGAGI (reference sequence). This CDR3 reads CASSYMAENTEAFF. CDR3 coding DNA: TGTGCCAGCAGTTACATGGCCGAGAACACTGAAGCTTTCTTT.

This rearrangement joins TRBV6-6 to TRBJ2-7; D might be TRBD2 (6 bases). The germline CDR1 and CDR2 sequences are MNHNY and SVGAGI (reference sequence). The CDR3 totals 12 residues. Trimming took off 5 bases at V and 6 bases at J, with 11 bases between the two ends. CDR3: CASSLGLLEQYF. For the CDR3, the DNA is TGTGCCAGCAGTCTCGGACTACTCGAGCAGTACTTC.

As to this clone: The same CDR3 is also encoded by other DNA sequences in this sample. This rearrangement joins TRBV7-9 to TRBJ2-3; either TRBD1 or TRBD2 may fit D (5 bases each). CDR1 SEHNR and CDR2 FQNEAQ come from the germline V gene (reference sequence). CDR3 length: 14 amino acids. The ends were cut back, 0 bases at V and 1 base at J, with 5 bases in the middle. This CDR3 reads CASSLAGGTDTQYF. CDR3 bases: TGTGCCAGCAGCTTAGCGGGGGGCACAGATACGCAGTATTTT.

The V call is TRBV18, the J call TRBJ2-4; a possible D gene is TRBD1 (6 bases). Germline CDR1 KGHSH, CDR2 LQKENI. This CDR3 is built from 14 residues. V was shortened by 5 bases and J by 10 bases, with 18 bases between the two germline ends. The CDR3 loop reads CASSVATGPDIQYF. The DNA of the CDR3 is TGTGCCAGCTCAGTGGCTACAGGGCCCGATATTCAGTACTTC. The full variable domain, rest sourced from reference TRBV18 and TRBJ2-4, is NAGVMQNPRHLVRRRGQEARLRCSPMKGHSHVYWYRQLPEEGLKFMVYLQKENIIDESGMPKERFSAEFPKEGPSILRIQQVVRGDSAAYFCASSVATGPDIQYFGAGTRLSVL.

This chain joins TRBV5-5 and TRBJ1-1; perhaps TRBD1 as D (6 bases). Trimming left V 5 bases short and J 4 bases short, with 15 bases between. The length of the CDR3 is 14 residues. The germline V gene encodes CDR1 SGHKS and CDR2 YYEKEE (reference sequence). The DNA for the CDR3 is TGTGCCAGCAGAACCGGCAGGGGTGCCACTGAAGCTTTCTTT. As protein: CASRTGRGATEAFF.

This chain connects TRBV30 to TRBJ1-1; TRBD1 matches 7 bases. CDR1 and CDR2 from the germline V gene are GTSNPN and SVGIG (reference sequence). J gave up 5 bases and V 4 bases, and 7 bases lay outside the gene matches. The CDR3 is made up of 13 amino acids. The CDR3 protein is CAWIRDSSTEAFF. The DNA of the CDR3 is TGTGCCTGGATCCGGGACAGCTCTACTGAAGCTTTCTTT.

The genes are TRBV13 and TRBJ2-3, with a weak D call TRBD2 (7 bases). CDR1 and CDR2 from the germline V gene are PRHDT and FYEKMQ (reference sequence). The CDR3 spans 15 residues. Trimming took off 4 bases at V and 4 bases at J, with 15 bases between the two ends. The CDR3 nucleotides read TGTGCCAGCAGCTCAGGACTAGAGGGGGCAGATACGCAGTATTTT. It translates to CASSSGLEGADTQYF.

The chain is built from TRBV2 and TRBJ1-2; the D is unclear. CDR1 and CDR2 (germline): SNHLY, FYNNEI. This CDR3 comprises 10 residues. V was pared by 8 bases and J by 7 bases, with 8 bases between. The CDR3 nucleotides are TGTGCCAGCCTACTTGTTGGCTACACCTTC. This sequence encodes CASLLVGYTF.

The chain carries TRBV27 and TRBJ2-7; no definite D call. Trimming left V 5 bases short and J 2 bases short, with 10 bases between. CDR3 length: 13 amino acids. The germline gives CDR1 MNHEY, CDR2 SMNVEV (reference sequence). The CDR3 loop is CASSPYLAYEQYF. The DNA of the CDR3 is TGTGCCAGCAGTCCCTACCTTGCCTACGAGCAGTACTTC.

This clone was seen more than once but under ten times. V usage is TRBV5-6 and J usage is TRBJ2-1; TRBD1 aligns across 8 bases. Germline values: CDR1 SGHDT, CDR2 YYEEEE. V was pared by 0 bases and J by 5 bases, with 1 base of the junction left unmatched. The CDR3 covers 14 residues. DNA for the CDR3: TGTGCCAGCAGCTTGGGGACAGGGAACAATGAGCAGTTCTTC. Translation gives CASSLGTGNNEQFF.

This clone showed up just a few times. V and J are TRBV4-1 and TRBJ1-6; 10 bases match TRBD1. CDR3 length: 18 residues. The V gene's germline CDR1 is MGHRA and CDR2 YSYEKL. V was pared by 1 base and J by 6 bases, with 9 bases of the junction left unmatched. The CDR3 coding sequence is TGCGCCAGCAGCCAAGTCGAGGGACAGGGGTATGGTAATTCACCCCTCCACTTT. It translates to CASSQVEGQGYGNSPLHF.